This T cell receptor (beta chain) was profiled in a study of blood T cell repertoires in COVID-19. This CDR3 comprises 15 residues. Germline CDR1 reads SGHTA; CDR2 reads FQGNSA. Trimming removed 4 bases from V and 5 bases from J; junction bases left unmatched: 6. In the original analysis: Estimation of nucleated cell counts was performed using reference gene primer amplification. The method was immunoSEQ multiplex PCR; TCRdb's version includes in-frame clones alone and lacks a portion of them. V and J calls and clone size are as listed in that table; D and trimming were resolved from the DNA. Of approximately 50,000 clones in the sample, 81% are singletons; the top ten hold over 20%.

The TCR sequence derives from a woman aged 80 or over with COVID-19, enrolled during active disease. What was sequenced was peripheral blood. The chain carries TRBV7-2 and TRBJ1-5, with TRBD1 matching 9 bases. The CDR3 DNA reads TGTGCCAGCAGCTCCGAACAGGGGGCGCATCAGCCCCAGCATTTT. Encoded protein: CASSSEQGAHQPQHF.